This TCR beta chain is from a study of T cell repertoires in cytomegalovirus infection. Looking at the study overall: Both a matching HLA type and CMV infection were indicated by public TCR beta signatures. Study-wide results and caveats: Summed frequency of shared TCR beta families picked out CMV carriers who also had the relevant HLA. CMV-specific TCR beta clonotypes restricted by HLA-C dominated the ex vivo response.

As to this clonotype: Its antigen is undetermined.

In TCRdb, the reads were re-called with MiXCR into one record per CDR3 protein. The sample has about 490,000 distinct CDR3 sequences, about 15% seen once. V dropped 4 bases and J dropped 0 bases, with 22 bases sitting between them. The CDR3 extends over 18 amino acids. Per the germline V gene, CDR1 is SGHRS and CDR2 is YFSETQ. This chain connects TRBV5-1 to TRBJ1-2; D unresolved. The TCR comes from a human donor in good health (CMV status not recorded). Some clones in this sample may be carry-over from other donors' samples. Sequencing used CD8+ T cells from PBMCs. CDR3 coding DNA: TGCGCCAGCAGCCCTCAGAAGGTCGGACGGATAACTAACTATGGCTACACCTTC. This encodes CASSPQKVGRITNYGYTF.